This T cell receptor beta chain was sequenced for a study of blood T cell repertoires in COVID-19. Study in general: PBMCs, B-cell-depleted T cells, or T cells provided the cDNA or gDNA that made up the material.

The CDR3 totals 16 residues. Per the germline V gene, CDR1 is MDHEN and CDR2 is SYDVKM. The V and J ends lost 3 bases and 4 bases respectively, with 13 bases between them. The data were produced by immunoSEQ multiplex PCR, yet TCRdb's version contains in-frame clones alone and is incomplete. The table lists approximately 150,000 clones, approximately 84% of them singletons. The sequenced material came from peripheral blood. The TCR comes from a human donor in a cohort sampled during active COVID-19. V is TRBV28 and J is TRBJ1-6, with D possibly TRBD1 on 6 matching bases. CDR3 DNA sequence: TGTGCCAGCAGTTTGAAACAGGGCGCTTATAATTCACCCCTCCACTTT. As protein: CASSLKQGAYNSPLHF.